The following is a TCR beta chain sequence with its context. The data belong to a study of blood T cell repertoires in COVID-19. The overall study: Spain, Italy and the United States supplied samples that represented acute and convalescent COVID-19.

TCRdb's copy holds only in-frame clones and misses some; the assay was immunoSEQ multiplex PCR. The data contain around 280,000 clones, about nine tenths of them singletons. Participants, about 18 to 100 years old, spanned around 26 US areas. The CDR3 runs to 16 residues. J was trimmed by 12 bases and V by 4 bases; bases with no gene match: 9. Germline values: CDR1 LNHDA, CDR2 SQIVND (reference sequence). The sequenced sample was PBMCs or T cells enriched from blood (not recorded which). The TCR sequence derives from a woman aged 40 to 50 who had recovered from COVID-19. The V and J genes are TRBV19 and TRBJ2-1; 16 bases are shared with TRBD2. The CDR3 spells CASSTGLAGGQRWQFF. The CDR3 DNA is TGTGCCAGTAGTACGGGACTAGCGGGGGGGCAAAGGTGGCAGTTCTTC.